The clone carrying this TCR beta chain was seen repeatedly, ten times or more. TCR beta CDR3 regions were amplified from RNA. The HTBI primer set served for first-round RT-PCR of the TCR CDR3. One entry per CDR3 protein results from TCRdb running MiXCR on the multiplex PCR reads. The sample includes about 530,000 distinct CDR3 sequences, about 15% of them seen just once. These data are taken from a study of T cells in Graves' hyperthyroidism and ophthalmopathy. Germline V CDR1 and CDR2: MDHEN, SYDVKM. V was shortened by 10 bases and J by 3 bases, with 13 bases between the two germline ends. The CDR3 length is 12 residues. Each person with ophthalmopathy scored at least 3 on the Clinical Activity Score, reached NOSPECS grade 4 or higher, and had been ill under 3 months.

The V and J genes are TRBV28 and TRBJ2-7; no clear D gene. The sequence derives from a woman in her late teens or twenties with Graves' ophthalmopathy. The sample taken for sequencing was blood. CDR3 in DNA: TGTGCCACCTCGGTTGGGGTCTACGAGCAGTACTTC. It yields the protein CATSVGVYEQYF.